The rows below give T cell receptor beta chains drawn from one sample of a study of vaccination effects on CD4 cells after COVID-19. Antigen specificity for these receptors is unknown. Generated by immunoSEQ multiplex PCR, the TCRdb table keeps only in-frame clones and is missing some. The table includes 60,000 to 70,000 clones, roughly four fifths detected once. The sequences come from CD4+ T cells from PBMCs cultured with HCoV-229E spike peptides, collected before COVID-19 vaccination. The receptors originated from a human donor who received a COVID-19 vaccine. The CDR3 runs from the conserved cysteine through the conserved F or W. A D gene is named only where the DNA matches it firmly. Rows may omit the clone size; those that give it use once, few, many or a size class.

size: NA; D: NA; J: TRBJ1-3; V: TRBV15; CDR3: CATSRDPGGGTFGNTIYF; DNA: TGTGCCACCAGCAGAGATCCGGGGGGCGGCACTTTTGGAAACACCATATATTTT
size: once; D: NA; J: TRBJ2-5; V: TRBV18; CDR3: CASSPLPSPKGETQYF; DNA: TGTGCCAGCTCACCATTGCCCAGTCCCAAAGGAGAGACCCAGTACTTC
size: NA; D: NA; J: TRBJ2-1; V: TRBV6-2/TRBV6-3; CDR3: CASSLFYNEQFF; DNA: TGTGCCAGCAGTCTCTTTTACAATGAGCAGTTCTTC
size: once; D: NA; J: TRBJ1-3; V: TRBV7-2; CDR3: CASTTRASGNTIYF; DNA: TGTGCCAGCACGACACGCGCCTCTGGAAACACCATATATTTT
size: NA; D: NA; J: TRBJ2-2; V: TRBV7-3; CDR3: CASSPHGGSNTGELFF; DNA: TGTGCCAGCAGTCCTCATGGGGGCTCGAACACCGGGGAGCTGTTTTTT
size: NA; D: NA; J: TRBJ2-5; V: TRBV27; CDR3: CASSSTTGLSRPETQYF; DNA: TGTGCCAGCAGTTCCACCACCGGACTGTCACGGCCAGAGACCCAGTACTTC
size: NA; D: TRBD1; J: TRBJ1-1; V: TRBV7-9; CDR3: CASSLEAGGVNTEAFF; DNA: TGTGCCAGCAGCTTAGAGGCAGGGGGCGTGAACACTGAAGCTTTCTTT
size: NA; D: NA; J: TRBJ2-5; V: TRBV6-1; CDR3: CASSELGVSVETQYF; DNA: TGTGCCAGCAGTGAATTAGGGGTCAGTGTAGAGACCCAGTACTTC
size: NA; D: NA; J: TRBJ1-6; V: TRBV6-5; CDR3: CASSSPQSSYNSPLHF; DNA: TGTGCCAGCAGTTCACCACAGAGCTCCTATAATTCACCCCTCCACTTT
size: NA; D: NA; J: TRBJ1-1; V: TRBV5-4; CDR3: CASSLDLGNTEAFF; DNA: TGTGCCAGCAGCTTGGACTTAGGGAACACTGAAGCTTTCTTT
size: NA; D: NA; J: TRBJ2-5; V: TRBV5-1; CDR3: CASSLPLAEETQYF; DNA: TGCGCCAGCAGCTTGCCACTAGCTGAAGAGACCCAGTACTTC
size: NA; D: TRBD1; J: TRBJ1-6; V: TRBV3-1/TRBV3-2; CDR3: CASSQDRGRSPLHF; DNA: TGTGCCAGCAGCCAGGACAGGGGAAGGTCACCCCTCCACTTT
size: NA; D: NA; J: TRBJ1-6; V: TRBV4-3; CDR3: CASSQEPRENSPLHF; DNA: TGCGCCAGCAGCCAAGAACCCAGGGAAAATTCACCCCTCCACTTT
size: once; D: TRBD2; J: TRBJ2-1; V: TRBV11-3; CDR3: CASSFAATSGTVNEQFF; DNA: TGTGCCAGCAGCTTCGCCGCGACTAGCGGGACGGTCAATGAGCAGTTCTTC
size: few; D: TRBD1; J: TRBJ1-1; V: TRBV4-1; CDR3: CASSYTGTGNTEAFF; DNA: TGCGCCAGCAGCTACACCGGGACAGGGAACACTGAAGCTTTCTTT
size: NA; D: NA; J: TRBJ1-2; V: TRBV27; CDR3: CASSARIPIYYGYTF; DNA: TGTGCCAGCAGTGCCAGGATTCCTATTTACTATGGCTACACCTTC
size: NA; D: NA; J: TRBJ1-4; V: TRBV7-9; CDR3: CASSLGGTNEKLFF; DNA: TGTGCCAGCAGCCTTGGAGGTACTAATGAAAAACTGTTTTTT
size: NA; D: TRBD1; J: TRBJ1-1; V: TRBV9; CDR3: CASSVSGQGTEAFF; DNA: TGTGCCAGCAGCGTATCCGGACAGGGCACTGAAGCTTTCTTT
size: NA; D: NA; J: TRBJ1-1; V: TRBV28; CDR3: CASTEDLWRAEAFF; DNA: TGTGCCAGCACCGAGGACCTTTGGAGGGCTGAAGCTTTCTTT
size: NA; D: NA; J: TRBJ2-3; V: TRBV5-1; CDR3: CASRRRETNTDTQYF; DNA: TGCGCCAGCAGACGCCGGGAAACAAACACAGATACGCAGTATTTT
size: NA; D: TRBD2; J: TRBJ2-3; V: TRBV5-1; CDR3: CASGSGGAIAADTQYF; DNA: TGCGCCAGCGGGTCCGGGGGGGCAATTGCAGCTGATACGCAGTATTTT
size: once; D: TRBD1; J: TRBJ1-2; V: TRBV6-5; CDR3: CASRTGGDYGYTF; DNA: TGTGCCAGCAGAACAGGGGGCGACTATGGCTACACCTTC
size: NA; D: NA; J: TRBJ1-5; V: TRBV27; CDR3: CASSFRGANQPQHF; DNA: TGTGCCAGCAGTTTTCGGGGGGCGAATCAGCCCCAGCATTTT
size: NA; D: NA; J: TRBJ1-5; V: TRBV30; CDR3: CAWSVQGGGNQPQHF; DNA: TGTGCCTGGAGTGTACAAGGGGGAGGGAATCAGCCCCAGCATTTT
size: NA; D: NA; J: TRBJ1-1; V: TRBV6-5; CDR3: CARDWSPKGTEAFF; DNA: TGTGCCAGGGACTGGTCCCCAAAGGGCACTGAAGCTTTCTTT
size: NA; D: NA; J: TRBJ2-1; V: TRBV2; CDR3: CASGRTSNSYNEQFF; DNA: TGTGCCAGCGGGAGAACTAGCAACTCCTACAATGAGCAGTTCTTC
size: NA; D: NA; J: TRBJ1-1; V: TRBV6-6; CDR3: CASGRQGTEAFF; DNA: TGTGCCAGTGGTAGGCAGGGCACTGAAGCTTTCTTT
size: few; D: TRBD1; J: TRBJ1-4; V: TRBV19; CDR3: CASSIGGQVNEKLFF; DNA: TGTGCCAGTAGTATCGGGGGACAGGTTAATGAAAAACTGTTTTTT
size: few; D: TRBD1; J: TRBJ1-2; V: TRBV5-1; CDR3: CASSLGQGVGYTF; DNA: TGCGCCAGCAGCTTGGGCCAGGGGGTAGGCTACACCTTC
size: NA; D: NA; J: TRBJ1-4; V: TRBV3-1/TRBV3-2; CDR3: CASSLKGRFISDEKLFF; DNA: TGTGCCAGCAGCCTTAAAGGGAGGTTTATATCGGATGAAAAACTGTTTTTT
size: NA; D: NA; J: TRBJ2-3; V: TRBV27; CDR3: CASSLGSLSTDTQYF; DNA: TGTGCCAGCAGTTTGGGGTCCCTGAGCACAGATACGCAGTATTTT
size: NA; D: TRBD1; J: TRBJ2-1; V: TRBV4-1; CDR3: CASSREKGTGVGNEQFF; DNA: TGCGCCAGCAGCCGCGAGAAAGGGACAGGGGTAGGCAATGAGCAGTTCTTC
size: NA; D: NA; J: TRBJ2-1; V: TRBV19; CDR3: CASSIGQPYNEQFF; DNA: TGTGCCAGTAGTATAGGACAGCCCTACAATGAGCAGTTCTTC
size: NA; D: TRBD1; J: TRBJ1-5; V: TRBV10-3; CDR3: CAISDDIGRGRLGNQPQHF; DNA: TGTGCCATCAGTGACGACATCGGGAGGGGGCGTCTGGGCAATCAGCCCCAGCATTTT
size: NA; D: TRBD1; J: TRBJ1-4; V: TRBV5-1; CDR3: CASSLTWTGVEKLFF; DNA: TGCGCCAGCAGCTTGACGTGGACAGGGGTTGAAAAACTGTTTTTT
size: NA; D: NA; J: TRBJ1-5; V: TRBV6-5; CDR3: CASGVGQPQHF; DNA: TGTGCCAGCGGGGTTGGCCAGCCCCAGCATTTT
size: few; D: NA; J: TRBJ1-6; V: TRBV4-1; CDR3: CASSQEGGDSPLHF; DNA: TGCGCCAGCAGCCAAGAAGGAGGGGATTCACCCCTCCACTTT
size: NA; D: TRBD2; J: TRBJ2-1; V: TRBV3-1/TRBV3-2; CDR3: CASSQGLAGGNEQFF; DNA: TGTGCCAGCAGCCAAGGTCTAGCGGGGGGCAATGAGCAGTTCTTC
size: NA; D: NA; J: TRBJ2-3; V: TRBV19; CDR3: CASTPGHTRADTQYF; DNA: TGTGCCAGTACCCCGGGACACACGAGGGCAGATACGCAGTATTTT
size: NA; D: NA; J: TRBJ1-6; V: TRBV19; CDR3: CASSPDNSPLHF; DNA: TGTGCCAGTAGCCCTGATAATTCACCCCTCCACTTT
size: NA; D: NA; J: TRBJ2-5; V: TRBV18; CDR3: CASSSRGTQYF; DNA: TGTGCCAGCTCAAGCAGGGGTACCCAGTACTTC
size: NA; D: NA; J: TRBJ2-5; V: TRBV2; CDR3: CASSEALLVVKTQYF; DNA: TGTGCCAGCAGTGAAGCTTTGCTAGTGGTGAAGACCCAGTACTTC
size: NA; D: NA; J: TRBJ1-5; V: TRBV6-5; CDR3: CASREYTGNQPQHF; DNA: TGTGCCAGCAGGGAGTATACAGGGAATCAGCCCCAGCATTTT